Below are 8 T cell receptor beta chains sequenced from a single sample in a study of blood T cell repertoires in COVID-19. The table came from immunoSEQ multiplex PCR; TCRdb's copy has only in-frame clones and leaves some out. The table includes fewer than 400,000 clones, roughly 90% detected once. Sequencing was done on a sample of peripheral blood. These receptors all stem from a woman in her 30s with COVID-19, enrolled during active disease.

CDR3 protein: CASSPRRRGGSYEQYF. CDR3 sequence (DNA): TGTGCCAGCAGCCCCCGCCGGAGGGGGGGGTCCTACGAGCAGTACTTC. The J gene is TRBJ2-7, the V gene TRBV13, with D tentatively TRBD2 (7 bases). The germline V and J ends were trimmed by 5 bases and 1 base, with 18 bases remaining between them. The germline V gene encodes CDR1 PRHDT and CDR2 FYEKMQ (reference sequence). The CDR3 spans 16 residues.

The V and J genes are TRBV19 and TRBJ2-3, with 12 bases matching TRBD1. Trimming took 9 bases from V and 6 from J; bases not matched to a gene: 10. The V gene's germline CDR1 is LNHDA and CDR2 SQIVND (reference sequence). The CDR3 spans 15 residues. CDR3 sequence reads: CASSGTGGIGDTQYF. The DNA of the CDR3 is TGTGCCAGCTCTGGGACAGGGGGCATTGGTGATACGCAGTATTTT.

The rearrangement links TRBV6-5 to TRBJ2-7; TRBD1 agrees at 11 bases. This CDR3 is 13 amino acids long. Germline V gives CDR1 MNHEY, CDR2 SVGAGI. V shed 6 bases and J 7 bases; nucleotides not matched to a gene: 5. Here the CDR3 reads CASSLDRGLEQYF. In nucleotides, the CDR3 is TGTGCCAGCAGCTTGGACAGGGGGCTTGAGCAGTACTTC.

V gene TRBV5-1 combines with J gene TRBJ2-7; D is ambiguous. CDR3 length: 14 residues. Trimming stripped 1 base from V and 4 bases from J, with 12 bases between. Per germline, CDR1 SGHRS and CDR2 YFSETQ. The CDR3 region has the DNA TGCGCCAGCAGCTTGCCAGAGGAATCGTACGAGCAGTACTTC. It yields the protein CASSLPEESYEQYF.

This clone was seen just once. The CDR3 DNA reads as TGCGCCAGCAGCTTGGCCGCGGGAGTCCACTATGGCTACACCTTC. Translation: CASSLAAGVHYGYTF. The chain uses TRBV5-1 and TRBJ1-2; D gene uncertain. Trimming pared 0 bases from V and 3 bases from J, leaving 12 bases between. The CDR3 covers 15 residues. CDR1 is SGHRS, CDR2 YFSETQ, per germline.

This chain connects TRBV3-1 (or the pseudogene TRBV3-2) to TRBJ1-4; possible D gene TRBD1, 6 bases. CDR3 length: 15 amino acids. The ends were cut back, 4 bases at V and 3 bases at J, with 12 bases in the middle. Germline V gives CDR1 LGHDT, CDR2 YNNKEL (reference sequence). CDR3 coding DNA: TGTGCCAGCAGCCGCGTTGAGGGGGCTAATGAAAAACTGTTTTTT. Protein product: CASSRVEGANEKLFF.

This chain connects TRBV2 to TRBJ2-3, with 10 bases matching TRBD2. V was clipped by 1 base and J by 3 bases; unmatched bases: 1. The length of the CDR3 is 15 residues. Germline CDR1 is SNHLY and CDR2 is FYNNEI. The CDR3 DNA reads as TGTGCCAGCAGTGAAGTTAGCGGGGGGACAGATACGCAGTATTTT. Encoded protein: CASSEVSGGTDTQYF. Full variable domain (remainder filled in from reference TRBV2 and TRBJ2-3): EPEVTQTPSHQVTQMGQEVILRCVPISNHLYFYWYRQILGQKVEFLVSFYNNEISEKSEIFDDQFSVERPDGSNFTLKIRSTKLEDSAMYFCASSEVSGGTDTQYFGPGTRLTVL.

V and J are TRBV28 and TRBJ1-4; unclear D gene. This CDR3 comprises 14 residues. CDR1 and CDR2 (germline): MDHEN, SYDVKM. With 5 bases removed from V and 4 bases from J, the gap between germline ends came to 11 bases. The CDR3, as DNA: TGTGCCAGCAGTCTCATAAGGAGTAATGAAAAACTGTTTTTT. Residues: CASSLIRSNEKLFF.